The 30 T cell receptor beta chains in this list originate from one sample, sequenced in a study of naive and memory T cell subsets. The study's findings and limits: Possibly reflecting memory cells re-expressing CD45RA, a few larger clonotypes occurred in naive repertoires, especially CD8.

These receptors' targets are unknown. An equimolar mix of two oligonucleotides served as the beta constant-region primer for TRBC1 and TRBC2. Nested alpha and beta constant-region primers with the SP2 primer drove four PCR rounds on ligated cDNA. TCRdb redid the calling of the UMI-ligation and nested PCR reads with MiXCR, one entry per CDR3 protein. The sample holds around 140,000 distinct CDR3 sequences, roughly 23% seen once. Sequencing was carried out using naive CD4+ T cells from blood. These receptors all come from a human donor in good health.

CDR3 residues: CSGTGALDTQYF. CDR3 sequence (DNA): TGCAGCGGGACAGGGGCTTTAGATACGCAGTATTTT. The V and J genes are TRBV29-1 and TRBJ2-3; 9 nucleotides agree with TRBD1. This CDR3 is built from 12 residues. V trimming: 7 bases; J trimming: 5 bases; junction bases outside the gene matches: 4. Germline V gene data show CDR1 as SQVTM and CDR2 as ANQGSEA.

This clonotype was picked up many times. V gene TRBV9 combines with J gene TRBJ1-2; D might be TRBD1 (5 bases). V lost 1 base, J lost 2 bases, and 12 bases lay in between. The CDR3 runs to 15 residues. The V gene's germline CDR1 is SGDLS and CDR2 YYNGEE. CDR3: CASSVPNAGNYGYTF. The CDR3 DNA sequence: TGTGCCAGCAGCGTACCCAACGCAGGGAACTATGGCTACACCTTC.

The table lists this clonotype with a few counts. The chain employs TRBV28 and TRBJ2-7, with TRBD2 identical over 10 bases. This CDR3 has 15 amino acids. CDR1 and CDR2 (germline): MDHEN, SYDVKM. The V gene end was trimmed by 2 bases and the J gene end by 6 bases; junction bases not matched to a gene: 7. DNA of the CDR3: TGTGCCAGCAGTTTAGGGGCTCTAGCGGGAGTCGAGCAGTACTTC. Translating it yields CASSLGALAGVEQYF.

This clonotype has a handful of counts. The V and J genes are TRBV6-5 and TRBJ1-1; D may be TRBD1 (5 bases). Per germline, CDR1 MNHEY and CDR2 SVGAGI. The CDR3 loop spans 16 amino acids. Trimming removed 2 bases at V and 4 bases at J, with 17 bases between. DNA for the CDR3: TGTGCCAGCAGTTACGAGGGAGGGGTTAGAAGCACTGAAGCTTTCTTT. It is translated as CASSYEGGVRSTEAFF.

The V gene is TRBV27, the J gene TRBJ2-7; 8 bases match TRBD1. Germline CDR1 is MNHEY and CDR2 is SMNVEV (reference sequence). The CDR3 sequence is 15 residues long. V was clipped by 8 bases and J by 1 base; unmatched bases: 10. The CDR3 region is CASGPSGTGSYEQYF. Written as DNA, the CDR3 is TGTGCCAGCGGACCCTCCGGGACAGGATCCTACGAGCAGTACTTC.

The chain links TRBV7-2 to TRBJ2-6; D may be TRBD1 (5 bases). V was trimmed by 5 bases and J by 0 bases, leaving 14 bases between them. The CDR3 totals 17 residues. Per the germline V gene, CDR1 is SGHTA and CDR2 is FQGNSA. The CDR3 reads CASSRSRQSSGANVLTF. The CDR3 bases are TGTGCCAGCAGCCGTTCTAGACAGAGCTCTGGGGCCAACGTCCTGACTTTC.

V usage is TRBV29-1 and J usage is TRBJ2-3; D may be TRBD2 (6 bases). The CDR3 has 13 residues. In germline, CDR1 is SQVTM, CDR2 ANQGSEA. Trimming left V 1 base short and J 7 bases short, with 12 bases between. The CDR3 spells CSVEVRREYTQYF. CDR3 nucleotides: TGCAGCGTTGAAGTGCGCCGGGAGTATACGCAGTATTTT.

The chain employs TRBV3-1 and TRBJ2-1; D call uncertain. Germline V gene lookup returns CDR1 LGHDT and CDR2 YNNKEL (reference sequence). The CDR3 is made up of 14 amino acids. V was pared by 4 bases and J by 4 bases, with 11 bases between. The CDR3 reads CASSLIRQYNEQFF. The CDR3 DNA reads TGTGCCAGCAGCCTAATCCGACAATACAATGAGCAGTTCTTC.

This clonotype was observed a few times. The chain has TRBV7-9 and TRBJ2-1, with 11 bases lining up with TRBD2. The length of the CDR3 is 18 residues. The ends lost 0 bases at V and 2 bases at J; junction bases unmatched: 6. The germline gives CDR1 SEHNR, CDR2 FQNEAQ (reference sequence). CDR3 region: CASSLAVMTSGTYNEQFF. CDR3 sequence (DNA): TGTGCCAGCAGCTTAGCGGTTATGACTAGCGGGACCTACAATGAGCAGTTCTTC.

This clonotype has just a few counts. The chain joins TRBV29-1 to TRBJ2-1; 9 bases are a match to TRBD2. CDR1 is SQVTM and CDR2 is ANQGSEA in the germline V gene. The J segment lost 6 bases and the V segment lost 5 bases, leaving 5 bases of the junction unmatched. The CDR3 has 13 amino acids. In nucleotides, the CDR3 is TGCAGCGTTCGCGGGAGGGCGGCCAATGAGCAGTTCTTC. Translating gives CSVRGRAANEQFF.

The chain couples TRBV10-3 to TRBJ2-1; 9 bases are shared with TRBD2. The length of the CDR3 is 16 residues. Trimming removed 0 bases from V and 4 bases from J; junction bases left unmatched: 4. Germline-derived CDR1 and CDR2 are ENHRY and SYGVKD. The CDR3 sequence: CAISESKAGGYNEQFF. The CDR3 DNA follows: TGTGCCATCAGTGAGTCGAAAGCGGGAGGATACAATGAGCAGTTCTTC.

V usage is TRBV6-1 and J usage is TRBJ2-3; 10 bases agree with TRBD2. J gave up 2 bases and V 4 bases, and 9 bases lay outside the gene matches. Germline CDR1 is MNHNS and CDR2 is SASEGT. This CDR3 region has 17 residues. The CDR3 DNA reads as TGTGCCAGCAGTGCCAAGACTAGCGGGTACAACACAGATACGCAGTATTTT. Its protein is CASSAKTSGYNTDTQYF.

On this clonotype itself: This may come from a read error, since a much larger clone is one base off. The chain uses TRBV18 and TRBJ2-2, with D perhaps given as TRBD1 or TRBD2 (5 bases each). In germline, CDR1 is KGHSH, CDR2 LQKENI. V dropped 3 bases and J dropped 3 bases, with 14 bases sitting between them. The CDR3 is 16 residues long. Here the CDR3 reads CASSPGRFPYTGELFF. CDR3 DNA sequence: TGTGCCAGCTCACCGGGACGGTTTCCGTACACCGGGGAGCTGTTTTTT.

This clonotype occurred many times. This chain connects TRBV29-1 to TRBJ1-1; D is unresolved. V was shortened by 3 bases and J by 5 bases, with 13 bases between the two germline ends. Germline V gene sequence: CDR1 SQVTM, CDR2 ANQGSEA. The length of the CDR3 is 13 residues. The CDR3 region is CSVEPGGRTEAFF. CDR3 in DNA: TGCAGCGTTGAGCCAGGCGGTAGGACTGAAGCTTTCTTT.

This clonotype came up a few times. V usage is TRBV15 and J usage is TRBJ2-2; 13 nucleotides match TRBD2. V gave up 8 bases and J gave up 0 bases; unmatched junction bases: 3. Germline V gives CDR1 LNHNV, CDR2 YYDKDF (reference sequence). The CDR3 is 16 residues long. DNA for the CDR3: TGTGCCACCGGACTAGCGGGAGCCCCGAACACCGGGGAGCTGTTTTTT. Its translation: CATGLAGAPNTGELFF.

This clonotype was detected many times. The chain has TRBV7-6 and TRBJ2-5; TRBD1 matches at 7 bases. The CDR3 has 13 amino acids. The J segment lost 6 bases and the V segment lost 5 bases, leaving 6 bases of the junction unmatched. CDR1 is SGHVS and CDR2 is FNYEAQ in the germline V gene. The CDR3 here is CASSPRQGQTQYF. The CDR3 coding sequence is TGTGCCAGCAGCCCCAGACAGGGACAGACCCAGTACTTC. The complete variable domain, with remaining parts taken from reference TRBV7-6 and TRBJ2-5, reads GAGVSQSPRYKVTKRGQDVALRCDPISGHVSLYWYRQALGQGPEFLTYFNYEAQQDKSGLPNDRFSAERPEGSISTLTIQRTEQRDSAMYRCASSPRQGQTQYFGPGTRLLVL.

The J gene is TRBJ2-1, the V gene TRBV18; D call uncertain. This CDR3 spans 15 amino acids. Germline CDR1 is KGHSH and CDR2 is LQKENI. The germline V and J ends were trimmed by 2 bases and 0 bases, with 8 bases remaining between them. CDR3 DNA sequence: TGTGCCAGCTCACCAAGGGTTTCCTCCTACAATGAGCAGTTCTTC. Its translation: CASSPRVSSYNEQFF.

This clonotype appeared once. The chain has TRBV7-2 and TRBJ2-5; possible D gene TRBD2, 6 bases. The CDR3 runs 14 residues. Trimming stripped 2 bases from V and 5 bases from J, with 12 bases between. The germline V gene has CDR1 SGHTA and CDR2 FQGNSA. Written as DNA, the CDR3 is TGTGCCAGCAGCTTAACTAGCTGGCGGGAGACCCAGTACTTC. It is translated as CASSLTSWRETQYF.

Ten or more counts support this clonotype. The chain couples TRBV24-1 to TRBJ2-1; 12 nucleotides align to TRBD2. Germline-derived CDR1 and CDR2 are KGHDR and SFDVKD. Trimming removed 4 bases from V and 6 bases from J; junction bases left unmatched: 9. This CDR3 comprises 17 residues. CDR3 coding DNA: TGTGCCACCAGTGACTCTCGGACTAGCGGGATTATCAATGAGCAGTTCTTC. It is translated as CATSDSRTSGIINEQFF.

This clonotype turned up a few times. This chain joins TRBV12-3 or TRBV12-4 and TRBJ2-5; D unclear. V lost 2 bases and J 0 bases, leaving 4 bases between the germline ends. The CDR3 runs 13 residues. DNA for the CDR3: TGTGCCAGCAGTTTACAATACCAAGAGACCCAGTACTTC. This sequence encodes CASSLQYQETQYF.

This clonotype has ten or more counts. The chain joins TRBV5-4 to TRBJ2-7; TRBD2 matches 7 bases. Trimming cost V 3 bases and J 3 bases; bases outside gene matches: 9. The germline gives CDR1 SGHNT, CDR2 YYREEE (reference sequence). The CDR3 has 15 residues. CDR3 in amino acids: CASSSTSVSVYEQYF. CDR3 coding DNA: TGTGCCAGCAGCTCAACTAGCGTCTCGGTCTACGAGCAGTACTTC. The variable domain in full, completed from reference TRBV5-4 and TRBJ2-7, reads ETGVTQSPTHLIKTRGQQVTLRCSSQSGHNTVSWYQQALGQGPQFIFQYYREEENGRGNFPPRFSGLQFPNYSSELNVNALELDDSALYLCASSSTSVSVYEQYFGPGTRLTVT.

This clonotype was detected many times. The gene calls are TRBV5-1 and TRBJ2-5; TRBD2 matches at 8 bases. Trimming at V came to 1 base and at J to 2 bases, leaving 1 base not matched to a gene. The CDR3 has 14 residues. Germline V lookup: CDR1 SGHRS, CDR2 YFSETQ. The CDR3 sequence: CASSLPSGQETQYF. The CDR3 nucleotides read TGCGCCAGCAGCTTGCCTAGCGGGCAAGAGACCCAGTACTTC.

The rearrangement joins TRBV28 to TRBJ1-5; D remains ambiguous. The CDR3 sequence is 14 residues long. Trimming removed 3 bases from V and 3 bases from J, with 9 bases in between. Looked up from germline, CDR1 is MDHEN and CDR2 is SYDVKM. In DNA, the CDR3 is TGTGCCAGCAGTTTCCGCACAACCAATCAGCCCCAGCATTTT. Translation gives CASSFRTTNQPQHF.

The J gene is TRBJ2-6, the V gene TRBV6-2 or TRBV6-3; 7 positions match TRBD1. CDR1 MNHEY and CDR2 SVGEGT come from the germline V gene. V shed 2 bases, J shed 0 bases, and the junction held 4 bases outside the gene matches. The CDR3 totals 17 residues. The CDR3 region has the DNA TGTGCCAGCAGTTACGCAGGGGGAATCTCTGGGGCCAACGTCCTGACTTTC. It encodes CASSYAGGISGANVLTF.

This clonotype was found a few times. The chain recombines TRBV7-9 with TRBJ2-5; D is uncertain. Germline V gene sequence: CDR1 SEHNR, CDR2 FQNEAQ (reference sequence). The length of the CDR3 is 14 residues. The V gene lost 1 base and the J gene lost 3 bases, with 9 bases spanning the gap. The CDR3 loop reads CASSLGGVEETQYF. DNA for the CDR3: TGTGCCAGCAGCTTAGGTGGGGTAGAAGAGACCCAGTACTTC.

The gene calls are TRBV6-1 and TRBJ2-6; 8 nucleotides line up with TRBD1. The length of the CDR3 is 17 residues. J was trimmed by 1 base and V by 6 bases; bases with no gene match: 8. From germline, CDR1 is MNHNS and CDR2 SASEGT. The CDR3 sequence: CASSRDRILSGANVLTF. The CDR3 region has the DNA TGTGCCAGCAGCCGGGACAGGATCCTTTCTGGGGCCAACGTCCTGACTTTC.

In its sample, this clonotype was seen a few times. This sequence joins TRBV6-5 and TRBJ2-7; 11 bases agree with TRBD1. V trimming: 6 bases; J trimming: 2 bases; junction bases outside the gene matches: 3. Germline V gene data show CDR1 as MNHEY and CDR2 as SVGAGI. This CDR3 region has 14 residues. The CDR3 loop reads CASRKDRGPYEQYF. The CDR3 DNA is TGTGCCAGCAGAAAGGACAGGGGGCCCTACGAGCAGTACTTC.

This chain joins TRBV6-2 or TRBV6-3 and TRBJ2-7, with a tentative D call TRBD2 (5 bases). Trimming stripped 7 bases from V and 6 bases from J, with 10 bases between. This CDR3 has 11 residues. The germline CDR1 and CDR2 sequences are MNHEY and SVGEGT. This CDR3 reads CASNTGFEQYF. The CDR3 coding sequence is TGTGCCAGCAATACGGGGTTCGAGCAGTACTTC.

This sequence joins TRBV7-2 and TRBJ2-3, with D unresolved. Between the trimmed V and J ends, which lost 4 bases and 2 bases, there was a span of 7 bases. Per the germline V gene, CDR1 is SGHTA and CDR2 is FQGNSA. This CDR3 comprises 13 residues. The CDR3 sequence is CASSSQPTDTQYF. As DNA, the CDR3 is TGTGCCAGCAGCTCCCAACCCACAGATACGCAGTATTTT.

This clonotype was observed at least ten times. The V call is TRBV28, the J call TRBJ1-4, with D possibly TRBD1 on 6 matching bases. Germline V gene lookup returns CDR1 MDHEN and CDR2 SYDVKM. The CDR3 has 16 residues. Trimming cost V 6 bases and J 0 bases, with 14 bases left between them. In DNA, the CDR3 is TGTGCCAGCAGGACGTGGGACACTGCAACTAATGAAAAACTGTTTTTT. Encoded protein: CASRTWDTATNEKLFF.